Listed here is a single TCR beta chain. Germline V gene lookup returns CDR1 SGHKS and CDR2 YYEKEE (reference sequence). The J segment lost 4 bases and the V segment lost 5 bases, leaving 2 bases of the junction unmatched. The CDR3 has 13 amino acids. This sample is drawn from a study of blood T cell repertoires in COVID-19. Repertoires were generated with immunoSEQ multiplex PCR, while TCRdb's copy carries only in-frame clones and drops some. The sample includes some 75,000 clones, 86% of them seen just once. The chain couples TRBV5-5 to TRBJ2-5; TRBD1 agrees at 10 bases. Sequenced: peripheral blood. The source of this sequence is a man older than 75 with COVID-19, enrolled during active disease. This CDR3 reads CASRRDRGETQYF. Written as DNA, the CDR3 is TGTGCCAGCAGGCGGGACAGGGGAGAGACCCAGTACTTC.